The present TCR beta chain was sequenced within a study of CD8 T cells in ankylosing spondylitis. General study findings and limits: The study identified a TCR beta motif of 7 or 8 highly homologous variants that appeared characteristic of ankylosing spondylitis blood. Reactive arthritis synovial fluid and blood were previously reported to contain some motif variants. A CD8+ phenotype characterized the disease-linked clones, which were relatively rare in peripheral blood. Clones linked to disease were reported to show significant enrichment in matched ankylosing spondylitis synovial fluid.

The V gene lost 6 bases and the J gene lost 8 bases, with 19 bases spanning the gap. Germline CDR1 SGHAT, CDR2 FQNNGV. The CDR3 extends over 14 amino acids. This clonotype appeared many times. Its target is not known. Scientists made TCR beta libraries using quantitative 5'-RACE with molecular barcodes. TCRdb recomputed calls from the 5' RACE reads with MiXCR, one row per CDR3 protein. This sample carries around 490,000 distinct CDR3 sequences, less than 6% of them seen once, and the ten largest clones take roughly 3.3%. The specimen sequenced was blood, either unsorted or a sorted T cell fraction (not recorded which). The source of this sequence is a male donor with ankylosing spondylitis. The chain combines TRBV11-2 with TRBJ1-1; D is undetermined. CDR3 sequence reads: CASRPDVIPGEAFF. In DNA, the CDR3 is TGTGCCAGCAGACCGGACGTAATCCCCGGGGAAGCTTTCTTT.